The 24 T cell receptor beta chains given below trace back to one sample, sequenced in a study of blood T cell repertoires in COVID-19. The assay was immunoSEQ multiplex PCR, and TCRdb's table has in-frame clones only and misses some. The table includes about 80,000 clones, about 80% detected once. Sequenced: peripheral blood. These TCRs come from a human donor in a cohort sampled during active COVID-19.

This clone appeared a single time. The rearrangement uses TRBV19 and TRBJ2-7; 8 bases are a match to TRBD2. The CDR3 is made up of 15 amino acids. From germline, CDR1 is LNHDA and CDR2 SQIVND (reference sequence). The V and J ends lost 6 bases and 1 base, in that order; junction bases with no gene match: 8. The CDR3 coding sequence is TGTGCCAGTAGGTCCTCAGCGGGGGAGTCCTACGAGCAGTACTTC. Encoded protein: CASRSSAGESYEQYF.

The CDR3 here is CASSHKQGVGNTIYF. CDR3 in DNA: TGTGCCAGCAGTCACAAACAGGGCGTCGGAAACACCATATATTTT. The chain couples TRBV5-4 to TRBJ1-3; possible D gene TRBD1, 6 bases. The CDR3 runs to 15 residues. The V end was cut by 5 bases, the J end by 4 bases, with 16 bases between. CDR1 SGHNT and CDR2 YYREEE come from the germline V gene (reference sequence). The full variable domain, rest sourced from reference TRBV5-4 and TRBJ1-3, is ETGVTQSPTHLIKTRGQQVTLRCSSQSGHNTVSWYQQALGQGPQFIFQYYREEENGRGNFPPRFSGLQFPNYSSELNVNALELDDSALYLCASSHKQGVGNTIYFGEGSWLTVV.

The rearrangement links TRBV9 to TRBJ2-5, with 9 bases identical to TRBD1. V lost 0 bases to trimming and J lost 5 bases; unmatched junction nucleotides: 11. This CDR3 is built from 17 residues. Germline CDR1 reads SGDLS; CDR2 reads YYNGEE. For the CDR3, the DNA is TGTGCCAGCAGCGTAGGAAGGGGGACAGGGTCAACGGAGACCCAGTACTTC. Translation: CASSVGRGTGSTETQYF.

This sequence joins TRBV9 and TRBJ1-3, with D unclear. Germline V CDR1 and CDR2: SGDLS, YYNGEE. Trimming took 3 bases from V and 0 from J, leaving 7 bases between them. The CDR3 sequence is 14 residues long. CDR3 loop: CASSAGYSGNTIYF. CDR3 nucleotides: TGTGCCAGCAGCGCGGGGTACTCTGGAAACACCATATATTTT. Using reference TRBV9 and TRBJ1-3 for the parts outside the CDR3, the full variable domain is DSGVTQTPKHLITATGQRVTLRCSPRSGDLSVYWYQQSLDQGLQFLIQYYNGEERAKGNILERFSAQQFPDLHSELNLSSLELGDSALYFCASSAGYSGNTIYFGEGSWLTVV.

V and J are TRBV28 and TRBJ2-3; 7 nucleotides align to TRBD1. Losses at the gene ends were 6 bases for V and 7 bases for J; bases not matched to a gene: 13. CDR1 and CDR2 (germline): MDHEN, SYDVKM. There are 15 residues in the CDR3. In DNA, the CDR3 is TGTGCCAGCAGCCCCGCCGGGACAGTGGGGTATACGCAGTATTTT. Its protein is CASSPAGTVGYTQYF.

V is TRBV3-1 (or the pseudogene TRBV3-2) and J is TRBJ1-2; TRBD1 agrees at 8 bases. The germline CDR1 and CDR2 sequences are LGHDT and YNNKEL (reference sequence). The CDR3 has 14 amino acids. The V gene end was trimmed by 4 bases and the J gene end by 2 bases; junction bases not matched to a gene: 3. CDR3 amino acids: CASSPGTGNYGYTF. The CDR3 DNA reads as TGTGCCAGCAGCCCCGGGACAGGAAACTATGGCTACACCTTC.

The sample holds one count of this clone. J is TRBJ2-7 and V is TRBV3-1 (or the pseudogene TRBV3-2); 11 nucleotides match TRBD2. The CDR3 spans 16 residues. Germline lookup yields CDR1 LGHDT and CDR2 YNNKEL (reference sequence). V trimming: 6 bases; J trimming: 5 bases; junction bases outside the gene matches: 12. The CDR3 region is CASSHPSGGTVHEQYF. CDR3 coding DNA: TGTGCCAGCAGTCACCCTAGCGGGGGGACCGTCCACGAGCAGTACTTC.

CDR3 residues: CASSLVPGGFQETQYF. CDR3 bases: TGTGCCAGCAGCTTAGTGCCAGGGGGCTTTCAAGAGACCCAGTACTTC. The chain uses TRBV7-8 and TRBJ2-5, with TRBD1 matching over 8 bases. Trimming took 1 base from V and 2 from J; bases not matched to a gene: 6. The length of the CDR3 is 16 residues. Germline values: CDR1 SGHVS, CDR2 FQNEAQ.

The chain links TRBV10-3 to TRBJ1-2, with 9 bases that match TRBD1. With V trimmed by 6 bases and J by 8 bases, 13 bases remained unmatched. The V gene's germline CDR1 is ENHRY and CDR2 SYGVKD. The CDR3 sequence is 15 residues long. The CDR3 DNA sequence: TGTGCCATCAGATCTACAGGGGGCGCTCCGGCCGGCTACACCTTC. Translating gives CAIRSTGGAPAGYTF.

The rearrangement links TRBV14 to TRBJ2-1; TRBD2 matches 8 bases. The ends lost 5 bases at V and 0 bases at J; junction bases unmatched: 9. Germline assignment: CDR1 SGHDN and CDR2 FVKESK. The CDR3 has 17 amino acids. CDR3 region: CASSSGLARFSYNEQFF. Here the CDR3 DNA reads TGTGCCAGCAGCTCAGGACTAGCTCGTTTCTCCTACAATGAGCAGTTCTTC.

This clone was detected ten times or more. The chain recombines TRBV7-9 with TRBJ2-7; 10 nucleotides line up with TRBD1. Germline CDR1 SEHNR, CDR2 FQNEAQ (reference sequence). The CDR3 extends over 16 amino acids. J gave up 2 bases and V 4 bases, and 8 bases lay outside the gene matches. CDR3 coding DNA: TGTGCCAGCAGCTCCATTCCGGGACAGGGGACCTACGAGCAGTACTTC. Encoded protein: CASSSIPGQGTYEQYF.

The chain is built from TRBV5-5 and TRBJ2-3; possibly TRBD2 for D (7 bases). The germline V gene has CDR1 SGHKS and CDR2 YYEKEE (reference sequence). The germline V and J ends were trimmed by 6 bases and 5 bases, with 16 bases remaining between them. The CDR3 sequence is 14 residues long. The CDR3 loop is CASTPSGGGDTQYF. As DNA, the CDR3 is TGTGCCAGCACACCGTCGGGGGGCGGAGATACGCAGTATTTT.

V is TRBV5-5 and J is TRBJ2-7, with D maybe TRBD1 (5 bases). The length of the CDR3 is 14 residues. Germline assignment: CDR1 SGHKS and CDR2 YYEKEE (reference sequence). Trimming took 4 bases from V and 4 from J, leaving 15 bases between them. The CDR3 loop reads CASSVSGSAYEQYF. CDR3 bases: TGTGCCAGCAGCGTCTCAGGGTCGGCTTACGAGCAGTACTTC. The variable domain in full, completed from reference TRBV5-5 and TRBJ2-7, reads DAGVTQSPTHLIKTRGQQVTLRCSPISGHKSVSWYQQVLGQGPQFIFQYYEKEERGRGNFPDRFSARQFPNYSSELNVNALLLGDSALYLCASSVSGSAYEQYFGPGTRLTVT.

The rearrangement links TRBV27 to TRBJ2-2; 7 bases line up with TRBD2. J lost 3 bases, V lost 7 bases, and 11 bases had no gene match. The CDR3 runs 16 residues. Germline assignment: CDR1 MNHEY and CDR2 SMNVEV (reference sequence). The CDR3 region is CASTRVSGTDTGELFF. CDR3 DNA: TGTGCCAGCACCCGGGTGAGCGGGACCGACACCGGGGAGCTGTTTTTT.

This rearrangement joins TRBV20-1 to TRBJ2-1, with 8 positions matching TRBD2. After removal of 3 bases from V and 2 bases from J, the junction contained 0 bases not matched to a gene. The V gene's germline CDR1 is DFQATT and CDR2 SNEGSKA (reference sequence). This CDR3 has 13 amino acids. The CDR3 DNA reads TGCAGTGCTAGTAGCGGGACCTACAATGAGCAGTTCTTC. Amino acids: CSASSGTYNEQFF.

This rearrangement joins TRBV10-3 to TRBJ2-3; 9 bases align to TRBD2. This CDR3 comprises 14 residues. The germline V gene encodes CDR1 ENHRY and CDR2 SYGVKD. Unmatched junction bases numbered 2, after V lost 6 bases and J lost 1 base. This chain's CDR3 is CAIRASGGTDTQYF. In nucleotides, the CDR3 is TGTGCCATCAGGGCTAGCGGGGGCACAGATACGCAGTATTTT.

The genes are TRBV7-2 and TRBJ2-3, with 10 bases matching TRBD2. J lost 2 bases, V lost 3 bases, and 2 bases had no gene match. The CDR3 consists of 15 residues. Germline values: CDR1 SGHTA, CDR2 FQGNSA. CDR3 sequence reads: CASSFGLAATDTQYF. The CDR3 region has the DNA TGTGCCAGCAGCTTCGGACTAGCGGCCACAGATACGCAGTATTTT.

This clone was detected a few times. The V gene is TRBV25-1, the J gene TRBJ2-1; D might be TRBD2 (5 bases). This CDR3 contains 11 residues. V lost 1 base and J lost 15, with 10 bases in between. Germline V gene sequence: CDR1 MGHDK, CDR2 SYGVNS. The CDR3 region has the DNA TGTGCCAGCAGTGAATCGGGGTTCGGGTTCTTC. It codes for CASSESGFGFF. Supplemented by reference TRBV25-1 and TRBJ2-1, the full variable domain reads EADIYQTPRYLVIGTGKKITLECSQTMGHDKMYWYQQDPGMELHLIHYSYGVNSTEKGDLSSESTVSRIRTEHFPLTLESARPSHTSQYLCASSESGFGFFGPGTRLTVL.

The chain recombines TRBV3-1 (or the pseudogene TRBV3-2) with TRBJ2-7; D is undetermined. The CDR3 spans 13 residues. V was clipped by 2 bases and J by 3 bases, with 8 bases between them. Germline V gene data show CDR1 as LGHDT and CDR2 as YNNKEL (reference sequence). CDR3 amino acids: CASSQFSYYEQYF. The CDR3, as DNA: TGTGCCAGCAGCCAATTCTCGTACTACGAGCAGTACTTC.

This clone occurred once. The V call is TRBV19, the J call TRBJ2-3; D gene unclear. The CDR3 contains 13 residues. Germline lookup yields CDR1 LNHDA and CDR2 SQIVND (reference sequence). V dropped 4 bases and J dropped 2 bases, with 7 bases sitting between them. CDR3 protein: CASSKYNTDTQYF. The DNA for the CDR3 is TGTGCCAGTAGTAAATACAACACAGATACGCAGTATTTT.

This clone showed up just a few times. This chain uses TRBV10-3 with TRBJ2-5; perhaps TRBD2 as D (7 bases). The CDR3 contains 16 residues. CDR1 and CDR2 (germline): ENHRY, SYGVKD. Trimming took off 4 bases at V and 5 bases at J, with 20 bases between the two ends. The DNA of the CDR3 is TGTGCCATCAGTGTCGCTGGGGGGGGCGCTCGGGAGACCCAGTACTTC. It codes for CAISVAGGGARETQYF.

The chain employs TRBV7-2 and TRBJ1-2; maybe TRBD1 (6 bases). V lost 5 bases to trimming and J lost 5 bases, with 15 bases between them. This CDR3 is built from 14 residues. CDR1 and CDR2 from the germline V gene are SGHTA and FQGNSA. The CDR3 reads CASSPQGLRYGYTF. The CDR3 DNA sequence: TGTGCCAGCAGCCCACAGGGATTGCGGTATGGCTACACCTTC.

This chain uses TRBV11-2 with TRBJ1-4; D unresolved. CDR1 SGHAT and CDR2 FQNNGV come from the germline V gene. Deletions cut 3 bases from V and 0 bases from J, with 8 bases between. The CDR3 runs 15 residues. DNA for the CDR3: TGTGCCAGCAGCTTCGCGCCGGCAACTAATGAAAAACTGTTTTTT. Amino acids: CASSFAPATNEKLFF.

The V call is TRBV7-9, the J call TRBJ1-1; D is possibly TRBD1 (5 bases). The V and J ends lost 7 bases and 1 base respectively, with 10 bases between them. The CDR3 runs to 13 residues. Germline CDR1 SEHNR, CDR2 FQNEAQ (reference sequence). CDR3 nucleotide sequence: TGTGCCAGCAACCTGGGGCAGAACACTGAAGCTTTCTTT. Encoded protein: CASNLGQNTEAFF.